These 19 T cell receptor beta chains originate from one sample sequenced in a study of T cell responses to AZD1222 COVID-19 vaccine. Here immunoSEQ multiplex PCR was the method, and the copy in TCRdb shows in-frame clones only, minus some. The sample has about 190,000 clones; about 89% are singletons. Sample: peripheral blood, taken on day 0 of MenACWY control vaccination. The receptors derive from an adult in good health.

DNA for the CDR3: TGTGCCAGCAGTCCCGATTCCGACGTCGCCCCATGTGAAGCTTTCTTT. Protein product: CASSPDSDVAPCEAFF. The V and J genes are TRBV6-2 or TRBV6-3 and TRBJ1-1; D not certain. Trimming cost V 5 bases and J 7 bases, with 23 bases left between them. This CDR3 has 16 residues. The germline V gene encodes CDR1 MNHEY and CDR2 SVGEGT.

There are a few counts of this clone. The chain employs TRBV2 and TRBJ2-1; D unclear. Between the trimmed V and J ends, which lost 7 bases and 8 bases, there was a span of 15 bases. The germline CDR1 and CDR2 sequences are SNHLY and FYNNEI. This CDR3 has 13 amino acids. CDR3 region: CASTRNGVDEQFF. The CDR3 DNA follows: TGTGCCAGCACTAGAAATGGCGTTGATGAGCAGTTCTTC. Using reference TRBV2 and TRBJ2-1 for the parts outside the CDR3, the full variable domain is EPEVTQTPSHQVTQMGQEVILRCVPISNHLYFYWYRQILGQKVEFLVSFYNNEISEKSEIFDDQFSVERPDGSNFTLKIRSTKLEDSAMYFCASTRNGVDEQFFGPGTRLTVL.

The chain joins TRBV21-1 to TRBJ1-5; whether TRBD1, the table's D call, matches the DNA was not checked. TRBV21-1 is flagged as a pseudogene. The CDR3 extends over 15 amino acids. As DNA, the CDR3 is TGTGCCAGCAGCAAACTCGGCAGGGGAAATCAGCCCCAGCATTTT. This codes for CASSKLGRGNQPQHF.

J is TRBJ1-5 and V is TRBV5-6; TRBD1 agrees at 9 bases. Germline V lookup: CDR1 SGHDT, CDR2 YYEEEE. J gave up 4 bases and V 3 bases, and 5 bases lay outside the gene matches. This CDR3 is built from 15 residues. Here the CDR3 reads CASSSADRGNQPQHF. The CDR3 bases are TGTGCCAGCAGCTCAGCGGACAGGGGTAATCAGCCCCAGCATTTT.

The rearrangement links TRBV18 to TRBJ1-4; weak D call: TRBD1 (5 bases). Germline V gene sequence: CDR1 KGHSH, CDR2 LQKENI. Trimming stripped 1 base from V and 6 bases from J, with 12 bases between. The CDR3 length is 15 residues. In DNA, the CDR3 is TGTGCCAGCTCACCACGGCAGGGCGGGTATGAAAAACTGTTTTTT. Its protein is CASSPRQGGYEKLFF.

The chain links TRBV7-8 to TRBJ2-2, with 11 bases identical to TRBD1. CDR1 is SGHVS and CDR2 is FQNEAQ in the germline V gene. This CDR3 comprises 17 residues. Losses at the gene ends were 3 bases for V and 6 bases for J; bases not matched to a gene: 9. Here the CDR3 reads CASSFRTGGFKSGELFF. The CDR3 DNA reads TGTGCCAGCAGCTTCCGGACAGGGGGCTTCAAGTCCGGGGAGCTGTTTTTT.

The table lists this clone with a few counts. The genes are TRBV19 and TRBJ1-2; D possibly corresponds to TRBD1 (5 bases). Germline loops: CDR1 LNHDA, CDR2 SQIVND (reference sequence). This CDR3 contains 12 residues. V shed 7 bases and J shed 5 bases, with 11 bases lying between them. DNA for the CDR3: TGTGCCAGTACCCAGGGTCTTTATGGCTACACCTTC. Amino acid sequence: CASTQGLYGYTF.

The chain joins TRBV11-2 to TRBJ2-7, with D uncertain. V was cut by 5 bases and J by 5 bases, with 13 bases left in between. This CDR3 is 13 amino acids long. Per the germline V gene, CDR1 is SGHAT and CDR2 is FQNNGV. Here the CDR3 DNA reads TGTGCCAGCAGCGGTACGGCGTTCCACGAGCAGTACTTC. This encodes CASSGTAFHEQYF.

The rearrangement joins TRBV9 to TRBJ2-1; 10 nucleotides align to TRBD2. The length of the CDR3 is 16 residues. J was trimmed by 9 bases and V by 2 bases; bases with no gene match: 11. Looked up from germline, CDR1 is SGDLS and CDR2 is YYNGEE. The CDR3: CASSVTERGGQGEQFF. CDR3 in DNA: TGTGCCAGCAGCGTTACGGAGCGGGGGGGCCAGGGTGAGCAGTTCTTC.

CDR3 sequence (DNA): TGTGCCAGCAGTGAGACAGGTGTAAATGAAAAACTGTTTTTT. Amino acids: CASSETGVNEKLFF. The genes are TRBV7-2 and TRBJ1-4, with D possibly TRBD1 on 6 matching bases. The CDR3 loop spans 14 amino acids. CDR1 and CDR2 from the germline V gene are SGHTA and FQGNSA. V lost 6 bases to trimming and J lost 5 bases, with 13 bases between them.

The rearrangement uses TRBV2 and TRBJ1-5; D is possibly TRBD1 (5 bases). The germline V gene encodes CDR1 SNHLY and CDR2 FYNNEI. V gave up 4 bases and J gave up 0 bases, with 10 bases separating them. The CDR3 totals 15 residues. As DNA, the CDR3 is TGTGCCAGCAGTGCGCAGGGTTATAGCAATCAGCCCCAGCATTTT. It is translated as CASSAQGYSNQPQHF.

The gene calls are TRBV2 and TRBJ2-1; TRBD2 is a possible D gene (6 bases). The CDR3 runs 14 residues. The V end was cut by 6 bases, the J end by 7 bases, with 16 bases between. Germline lookup yields CDR1 SNHLY and CDR2 FYNNEI. The CDR3 sequence is CASRATGLNNEQFF. The CDR3 nucleotides read TGTGCCAGCAGGGCCACGGGACTGAATAATGAGCAGTTCTTC.

The genes are TRBV7-2 and TRBJ2-7; D is uncertain. V was clipped by 0 bases and J by 6 bases, with 9 bases between them. The CDR3 sequence is 13 residues long. Germline V gene sequence: CDR1 SGHTA, CDR2 FQGNSA. The CDR3, as DNA: TGTGCCAGCAGCTTAGCGGCGAATTCCGAGCAGTACTTC. It specifies CASSLAANSEQYF.

The V and J genes are TRBV7-9 and TRBJ2-7; a weak D match, TRBD1 (6 bases). Looked up from germline, CDR1 is SEHNR and CDR2 is FQNEAQ (reference sequence). The CDR3 extends over 13 amino acids. V lost 3 bases, J lost 4 bases, and 10 bases lay in between. CDR3 sequence (DNA): TGTGCCAGCAGCTTGACAGGCCCTTACGAGCAGTACTTC. Its translation: CASSLTGPYEQYF.

The rearrangement links TRBV3-1 (or the pseudogene TRBV3-2) to TRBJ1-2, with D possibly being TRBD1 (6 bases). Germline V CDR1 and CDR2: LGHDT, YNNKEL (reference sequence). V lost 3 bases to trimming and J lost 8 bases, with 10 bases between them. This CDR3 has 12 residues. In DNA, the CDR3 is TGTGCCAGCAGCCACAGGGGAGAAGGCTACACCTTC. Encoded protein: CASSHRGEGYTF.

The chain combines TRBV11-1 with TRBJ1-1; TRBD1 aligns across 7 bases. The CDR3 extends over 15 amino acids. Germline-derived CDR1 and CDR2 are SGHAT and FQDESV (reference sequence). V shed 5 bases and J 0 bases; nucleotides not matched to a gene: 6. The CDR3 DNA is TGTGCCAGCAGCCCCCGGGACAGAATGAACACTGAAGCTTTCTTT. Amino acid sequence: CASSPRDRMNTEAFF.

The J gene is TRBJ1-1, the V gene TRBV13; D call uncertain. Germline loops: CDR1 PRHDT, CDR2 FYEKMQ (reference sequence). V lost 2 bases to trimming and J lost 0 bases, with 7 bases between them. The CDR3 loop spans 14 amino acids. The CDR3 DNA reads as TGTGCCAGCAGCTTACCCGGGGTGAACACTGAAGCTTTCTTT. Translated: CASSLPGVNTEAFF.

The chain recombines TRBV10-1 with TRBJ2-1; D is unclear. The germline V gene encodes CDR1 WNHNN and CDR2 SYGVQD (reference sequence). The CDR3 spans 15 residues. The V gene lost 4 bases and the J gene lost 8 bases, with 18 bases spanning the gap. The CDR3 reads CASSVVRAGVDEQFF. The CDR3 nucleotides read TGCGCCAGCAGTGTTGTAAGGGCCGGTGTCGATGAGCAGTTCTTC.

CDR3 protein: CASSVESSGRNEQFF. DNA of the CDR3: TGTGCCAGCAGCGTAGAGTCGAGCGGGAGAAATGAGCAGTTCTTC. The chain is built from TRBV9 and TRBJ2-1; 8 bases match TRBD2. V trimming: 0 bases; J trimming: 7 bases; junction bases outside the gene matches: 6. The germline V gene encodes CDR1 SGDLS and CDR2 YYNGEE. CDR3 length equals 15 residues.